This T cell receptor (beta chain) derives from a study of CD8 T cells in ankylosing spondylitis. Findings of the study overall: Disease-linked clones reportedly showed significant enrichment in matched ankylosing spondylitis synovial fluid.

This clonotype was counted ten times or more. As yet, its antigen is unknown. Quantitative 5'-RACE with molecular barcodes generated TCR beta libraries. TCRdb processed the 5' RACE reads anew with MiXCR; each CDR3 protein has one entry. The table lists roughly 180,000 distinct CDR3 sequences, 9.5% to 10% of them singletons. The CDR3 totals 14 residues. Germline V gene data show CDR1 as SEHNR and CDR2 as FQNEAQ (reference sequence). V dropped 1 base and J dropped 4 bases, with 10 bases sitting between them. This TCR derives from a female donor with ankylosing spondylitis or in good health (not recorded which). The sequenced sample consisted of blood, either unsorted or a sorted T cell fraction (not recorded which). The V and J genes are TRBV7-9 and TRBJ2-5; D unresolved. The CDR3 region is CASSLDQFGETQYF. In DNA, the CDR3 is TGTGCCAGCAGCTTAGACCAGTTTGGAGAGACCCAGTACTTC.